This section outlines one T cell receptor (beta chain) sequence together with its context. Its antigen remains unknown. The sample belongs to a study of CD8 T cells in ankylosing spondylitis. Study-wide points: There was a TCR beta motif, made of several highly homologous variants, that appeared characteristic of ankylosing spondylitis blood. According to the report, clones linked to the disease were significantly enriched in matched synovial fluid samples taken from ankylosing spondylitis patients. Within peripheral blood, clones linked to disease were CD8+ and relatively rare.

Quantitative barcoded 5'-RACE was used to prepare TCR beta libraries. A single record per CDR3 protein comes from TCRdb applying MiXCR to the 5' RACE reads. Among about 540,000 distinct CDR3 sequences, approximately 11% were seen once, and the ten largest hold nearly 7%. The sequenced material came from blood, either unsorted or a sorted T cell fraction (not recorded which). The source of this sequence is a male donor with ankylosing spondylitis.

In DNA, the CDR3 is TGTGCCAGCAGCTTAGAAGACAGGGGGCGCTTCGAGCAGTACTTC. Its translation is CASSLEDRGRFEQYF. J is TRBJ2-7 and V is TRBV7-9, with TRBD1 matching 10 bases. The germline V gene has CDR1 SEHNR and CDR2 FQNEAQ (reference sequence). The CDR3 consists of 15 residues. Germline trimming cut 1 base from V and 6 bases from J; bases unmatched to any gene: 6.